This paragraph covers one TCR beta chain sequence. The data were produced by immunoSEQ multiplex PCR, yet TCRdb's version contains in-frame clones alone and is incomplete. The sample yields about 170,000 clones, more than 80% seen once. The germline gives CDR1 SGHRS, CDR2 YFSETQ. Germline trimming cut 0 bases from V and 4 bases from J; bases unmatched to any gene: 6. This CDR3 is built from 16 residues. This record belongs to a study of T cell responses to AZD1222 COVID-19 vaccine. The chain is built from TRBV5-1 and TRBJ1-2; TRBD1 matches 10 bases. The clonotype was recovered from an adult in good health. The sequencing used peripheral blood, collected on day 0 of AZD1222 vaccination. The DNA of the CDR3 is TGCGCCAGCAGCTTGGCCGGACAGGGGGATGTCTATGGCTACACCTTC. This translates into CASSLAGQGDVYGYTF. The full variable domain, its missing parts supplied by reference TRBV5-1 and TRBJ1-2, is KAGVTQTPRYLIKTRGQQVTLSCSPISGHRSVSWYQQTPGQGLQFLFEYFSETQRNKGNFPGRFSGRQFSNSRSEMNVSTLELGDSALYLCASSLAGQGDVYGYTFGSGTRLTVV.